The 7 T cell receptor beta chains below come from one sample, sequenced in a study of T cell responses to AZD1222 COVID-19 vaccine. The data were produced by immunoSEQ multiplex PCR, yet TCRdb's version contains in-frame clones alone and is incomplete. The table shows roughly 100,000 clones, with around 95% occurring only once. The specimen comprised peripheral blood, sampled on day 0 of AZD1222 vaccination. The receptors stem from an adult in good health.

The chain couples TRBV6-1 to TRBJ1-4; unclear D gene. V lost 2 bases and J 7 bases, leaving 14 bases between the germline ends. CDR1 and CDR2 (germline): MNHNS, SASEGT. The CDR3 loop spans 15 amino acids. The CDR3 loop is CASSESSAGSEKLFF. In DNA, the CDR3 is TGTGCCAGCAGTGAATCTTCAGCGGGGAGTGAAAAACTGTTTTTT.

V usage is TRBV20-1 and J usage is TRBJ2-7; unclear D gene. Germline V gene lookup returns CDR1 DFQATT and CDR2 SNEGSKA (reference sequence). The V end lost 1 base, the J end lost 0 bases, and 1 base lay between the germline ends. The CDR3 length is 11 residues. The DNA of the CDR3 is TGCAGTGCTAGAGGCTCCTACGAGCAGTACTTC. This sequence encodes CSARGSYEQYF.

The V and J genes are TRBV7-9 and TRBJ1-1; 10 nucleotides agree with TRBD1. The CDR3 runs 16 residues. Germline lookup yields CDR1 SEHNR and CDR2 FQNEAQ (reference sequence). Trimming took 3 bases from V and 2 from J; bases not matched to a gene: 6. As DNA, the CDR3 is TGTGCCAGCAGCTTTCCCAAGACAGGGGGCAACACTGAAGCTTTCTTT. Translating it yields CASSFPKTGGNTEAFF.

The chain carries TRBV6-1 and TRBJ2-7, with TRBD1 matching 11 bases. V gave up 1 base and J gave up 5 bases; unmatched junction bases: 1. The CDR3 spans 14 residues. Germline V CDR1 and CDR2: MNHNS, SASEGT. CDR3 bases: TGTGCCAGCAGTGAAGGGACAGGGGGCGACGAGCAGTACTTC. This encodes CASSEGTGGDEQYF.

V usage is TRBV15 and J usage is TRBJ1-2; 9 bases align to TRBD1. This CDR3 comprises 17 residues. The ends lost 3 bases at V and 0 bases at J; junction bases unmatched: 8. CDR1 is LNHNV, CDR2 YYDKDF, per germline (reference sequence). The CDR3 DNA reads as TGTGCCACCAGCAGCTACATAGGACAGGGGCCTAACTATGGCTACACCTTC. It specifies CATSSYIGQGPNYGYTF.

The V and J genes are TRBV3-1 (or the pseudogene TRBV3-2) and TRBJ2-1; D gene unclear. Germline V CDR1 and CDR2: LGHDT, YNNKEL (reference sequence). This CDR3 contains 14 residues. The ends were cut back, 0 bases at V and 8 bases at J, with 11 bases in the middle. The CDR3 DNA is TGTGCCAGCAGCCAAGAGCCCCGCAGCTATGAGCAGTTCTTC. Translated, it gives CASSQEPRSYEQFF.

This rearrangement joins TRBV28 to TRBJ1-4, with 7 nucleotides matching TRBD1. The CDR3 loop spans 15 amino acids. J lost 7 bases, V lost 0 bases, and 5 bases had no gene match. CDR1 and CDR2 from the germline V gene are MDHEN and SYDVKM. The CDR3 region has the DNA TGTGCCAGCAGTTTATGGACAGGGAGGGGTGAAAAACTGTTTTTT. Amino acids: CASSLWTGRGEKLFF.